This T cell receptor (beta chain) stems from a study of PD-L1 blockade in urothelial cancer. Patients suffered from locally advanced or metastatic urothelial carcinoma. In each PCR, synthetic TCR analog templates were spiked in. TCRdb's copy holds only in-frame clones and misses some; the assay was immunoSEQ multiplex PCR. Of some 35,000 clones listed, about a third were seen once; the top ten hold around 9%. The specimen comprised tumor tissue, sampled before atezolizumab (anti-PD-L1) treatment. This receptor was taken from a man aged 60 to 69 with urothelial cancer.

The CDR3 here is CASSFARGGGNQPQHF. Here the CDR3 DNA reads TGTGCCAGCAGTTTCGCTAGGGGCGGAGGCAATCAGCCCCAGCATTTT. This chain joins TRBV28 and TRBJ1-5, with a possible D match to TRBD1 (5 bases). The V gene's germline CDR1 is MDHEN and CDR2 SYDVKM. This CDR3 has 16 residues. Trimming cost V 3 bases and J 2 bases, with 14 bases left between them.